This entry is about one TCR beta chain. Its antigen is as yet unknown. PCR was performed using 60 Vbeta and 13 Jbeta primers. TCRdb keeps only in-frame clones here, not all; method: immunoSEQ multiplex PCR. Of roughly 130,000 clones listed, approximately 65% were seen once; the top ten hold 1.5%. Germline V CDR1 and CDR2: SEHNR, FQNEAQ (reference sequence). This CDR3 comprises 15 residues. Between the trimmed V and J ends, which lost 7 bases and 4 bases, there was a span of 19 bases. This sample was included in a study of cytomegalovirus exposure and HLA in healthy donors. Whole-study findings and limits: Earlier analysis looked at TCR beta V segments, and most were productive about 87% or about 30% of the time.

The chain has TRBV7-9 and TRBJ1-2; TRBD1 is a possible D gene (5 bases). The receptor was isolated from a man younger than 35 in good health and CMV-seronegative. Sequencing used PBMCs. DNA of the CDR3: TGTGCCAGCACCCTAGGGGCAGGACAAACCTATGGCTACACCTTC. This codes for CASTLGAGQTYGYTF.